The 21 T cell receptor beta chains in this list originate from one sample, sequenced in a study of blood T cells in healthy people across ages (dated by TCRdb to between 2014 and 2016). Libraries came from 5' RACE. TCRdb records Illumina HiSeq 2500 as the sequencer. The second PCR ran for roughly 6 to 11 cycles and used a J-beta primer mix along with a sample-barcoded 5' primer. The public reads were reanalyzed by TCRdb: fastp trimming at Q25, MiXCR alignment, in-frame beta chains only. For every CDR3 protein sequence, its rows merge into one entry that carries the most common genes and DNA. Present in this sample are roughly 900,000 distinct CDR3 sequences, about 48% of which were seen just once. Roughly 13% of the sample goes to the ten largest clones. Sequencing was done on a sample of blood. All receptors derive from a man aged 25-45 years in good health.

About this clonotype: One end of the junction varies from germline; a read error may be responsible. The rearrangement joins TRBV27 to TRBJ2-7; a possible D gene is TRBD1 (6 bases). Germline CDR1 is MNHEY and CDR2 is SMNVEV (reference sequence). The CDR3 is 14 residues long. The chain's CDR3 is CASSLRGHSCEQYF. CDR3 DNA: TGTGCCAGCAGTTTACGGGGACATTCCTGCGAGCAGTACTTC.

This clonotype showed up just a few times. V is TRBV6-2 or TRBV6-3 and J is TRBJ2-1; TRBD1 might be the D (6 bases). CDR1 is MNHEY and CDR2 is SVGEGT in the germline V gene. The CDR3 sequence is 12 residues long. Trimming took 4 bases from V and 13 from J, leaving 14 bases between them. The CDR3 DNA sequence: TGTGCCAGCAGTTTTCTGAACAGGGCCCAGTTCTTC. It translates to CASSFLNRAQFF.

This clonotype was counted many times. The chain links TRBV6-4 to TRBJ2-3; TRBD1 matches 8 bases. Germline V gene sequence: CDR1 MRHNA, CDR2 SNTAGT. V shed 3 bases and J 1 base; nucleotides not matched to a gene: 3. The CDR3 consists of 15 residues. CDR3: CASSEQGDGTDTQYF. For the CDR3, the DNA is TGTGCCAGCAGTGAACAGGGGGACGGCACAGATACGCAGTATTTT.

This clonotype was seen a single time. The rearrangement joins TRBV6-1 to TRBJ2-3; D is possibly TRBD2 (6 bases). V was clipped by 5 bases and J by 4 bases, with 16 bases between them. Per the germline V gene, CDR1 is MNHNS and CDR2 is SASEGT. CDR3 length: 15 residues. CDR3 sequence: CASSYSGWDSDTQYF. The CDR3, as DNA: TGTGCCAGCAGTTACAGCGGTTGGGACTCAGATACGCAGTATTTT.

CDR3 in amino acids: CASTPDRGLYEQYF. CDR3 DNA sequence: TGTGCCAGCACCCCGGACAGGGGCCTTTACGAGCAGTACTTC. V and J are TRBV11-2 and TRBJ2-5; 9 bases line up with TRBD1. The J call may be in error: the DNA end matches TRBJ2-7 better. The CDR3 loop spans 14 amino acids. The germline CDR1 and CDR2 sequences are SGHAT and FQNNGV.

The V gene is TRBV7-6, the J gene TRBJ2-4; the match to TRBD2 covers 11 bases. The DNA end favors TRBJ2-7, so the J call may be wrong. This CDR3 has 16 amino acids. The V gene's germline CDR1 is SGHVS and CDR2 FNYEAQ. DNA of the CDR3: TGTGCCAGCAGCTTAATGACTAGCGGGGATGTAGGCGAGCAGTACTTC. Its translation is CASSLMTSGDVGEQYF.

This chain connects TRBV5-6 to TRBJ2-5, with TRBD1 matching 7 bases. TRBJ2-7 explains the end of the DNA better; the J call may be wrong. Germline lookup yields CDR1 SGHDT and CDR2 YYEEEE. This CDR3 spans 13 amino acids. CDR3 in DNA: TGTGCCAGCAGGGAAGGGACAGTAACCGAGCAGTACTTC. Its protein product is CASREGTVTEQYF.

The V and J genes are TRBV28 and TRBJ2-5; D may be TRBD2 (5 bases). Trimming removed 7 bases at V and 5 bases at J, with 14 bases between. The CDR3 length is 13 residues. The V gene's germline CDR1 is MDHEN and CDR2 SYDVKM. Written as DNA, the CDR3 is TGTGCCAGCACCGGCGGGTCTCGGGAGACCCAGTACTTC. Its translation is CASTGGSRETQYF.

There are a few counts of this clonotype. The genes are TRBV3-1 and TRBJ1-2; D is perhaps TRBD1 (5 bases). The germline V gene encodes CDR1 LGHDT and CDR2 YNNKEL (reference sequence). The V end lost 1 base, the J end lost 4 bases, and 13 bases lay between the germline ends. The CDR3 is 15 residues long. The CDR3 sequence is CASSQGGGSGYGYTF. The CDR3 coding sequence is TGTGCCAGCAGCCAAGGCGGGGGGAGTGGCTATGGCTACACCTTC.

The J gene is TRBJ2-7, the V gene TRBV10-3; TRBD1 is a possible D gene (5 bases). The V end was cut by 8 bases, the J end by 3 bases, with 14 bases between. The CDR3 sequence is 13 residues long. In germline, CDR1 is ENHRY, CDR2 SYGVKD. CDR3 protein: CAICSTADYEQYF. In DNA, the CDR3 is TGTGCCATCTGCTCGACAGCCGACTACGAGCAGTACTTC.

This clonotype was seen only a few times. This chain links TRBV29-1 with TRBJ2-1; TRBD2 matches 14 bases. Per germline, CDR1 SQVTM and CDR2 ANQGSEA. J was trimmed by 5 bases and V by 7 bases; bases with no gene match: 4. The CDR3 covers 14 residues. In DNA, the CDR3 is TGCAGCGCAGGGACTAGCGGGGGAAACAATGAGCAGTTCTTC. Its protein product is CSAGTSGGNNEQFF.

The chain is built from TRBV18 and TRBJ2-7; TRBD2 aligns across 8 bases. V dropped 3 bases and J dropped 1; count of bases not matched to a gene: 5. CDR3 length: 15 amino acids. Germline CDR1 is KGHSH and CDR2 is LQKENI. CDR3 residues: CASSPAGGGSYEQYF. The DNA of the CDR3 is TGTGCCAGCTCACCGGCGGGGGGTGGGTCCTACGAGCAGTACTTC.

Notes on this clonotype: An end of the junction does not agree with germline; a read error may underlie this. The rearrangement uses TRBV12-3 or TRBV12-4 and TRBJ2-6; 7 bases are shared with TRBD2. The CDR3 has 16 residues. The CDR3 is CVSREGLDSGANVLTF. DNA for the CDR3: TGTGTCAGCAGGGAGGGACTTGACTCTGGGGCCAACGTCCTGACTTTC.

This clonotype was counted only a few times. The chain combines TRBV7-2 with TRBJ2-1; D might be TRBD1 (6 bases). The CDR3 sequence is 15 residues long. Trimming removed 6 bases at V and 3 bases at J, with 15 bases between. From germline, CDR1 is SGHTA and CDR2 FQGNSA. The chain's CDR3 is CASRQAGVFYNEQFF. The CDR3 nucleotides are TGTGCCAGCAGACAAGCAGGGGTGTTCTACAATGAGCAGTTCTTC.

For this clonotype: An end of the junction differs from the germline gene, which may be a read error. This chain joins TRBV29-1 and TRBJ2-7; the D gene is possibly TRBD2 (7 bases). In germline, CDR1 is SQVTM, CDR2 ANQGSEA. The CDR3 length is 14 residues. The CDR3 region is CSVEERGAIYDQYF. The CDR3 coding sequence is TGCAGCGTTGAAGAACGGGGGGCCATCTACGATCAGTACTTC.

The V gene is TRBV7-2, the J gene TRBJ2-1; D is undetermined. The V and J ends lost 5 bases and 2 bases respectively, with 16 bases between them. Germline V gene data show CDR1 as SGHTA and CDR2 as FQGNSA. The CDR3 covers 16 residues. The CDR3, as DNA: TGTGCCAGCAGCGCCTTAGTACGGGCGACCTACAATGAGCAGTTCTTC. Translating it yields CASSALVRATYNEQFF.

Worth noting for this clonotype: This is likely a read error, given that the CDR3 carries no conserved phenylalanine or tryptophan at its end. The J gene is TRBJ2-1, the V gene TRBV10-3; D not certain. The V and J ends lost 2 bases and 9 bases respectively, with 8 bases between them. Looked up from germline, CDR1 is ENHRY and CDR2 is SYGVKD. There are 12 residues in the CDR3. The CDR3 here is CAISEEVAEQFC. CDR3 bases: TGTGCCATCAGTGAGGAAGTGGCTGAGCAGTTCTGC.

J is TRBJ1-5 and V is TRBV3-1; D call uncertain. Trimming removed 0 bases from V and 10 bases from J, with 16 bases in between. This CDR3 has 15 residues. CDR1 and CDR2 from the germline V gene are LGHDT and YNNKEL (reference sequence). CDR3 in amino acids: CASSQESTAGRPQHF. In DNA form, the CDR3 reads TGTGCCAGCAGCCAAGAGTCGACTGCCGGGCGTCCCCAGCATTTT.

This clonotype was counted a single time. The chain joins TRBV20-1 to TRBJ2-7; weak D call: TRBD2 (7 bases). Germline lookup yields CDR1 DFQATT and CDR2 SNEGSKA (reference sequence). V shed 6 bases and J shed 4 bases, with 22 bases lying between them. The CDR3 is made up of 15 amino acids. CDR3 sequence (DNA): TGCAGTGCCCCCGTTGGGGGGGCGCGAGGGTACGAGCAGTACTTC. This gives the protein CSAPVGGARGYEQYF.

This clonotype was observed many times. This chain connects TRBV25-1 to TRBJ2-5; no clear D gene. Trimming removed 8 bases at V and 3 bases at J, with 7 bases between. Germline CDR1 MGHDK, CDR2 SYGVNS. The CDR3 spans 11 residues. The CDR3 DNA sequence: TGTGCCAGCTCCATAGAAGAGACCCAGTACTTC. This translates into CASSIEETQYF.

This clonotype has ten or more counts. A much larger clone lies a single base off, so this may be a read error. The J gene is TRBJ2-1, the V gene TRBV27; weak D call: TRBD2 (5 bases). Gene TRBJ2-7 matches the end of the DNA better, so the J call may be wrong. This CDR3 comprises 15 residues. CDR1 is MNHEY and CDR2 is SMNVEV in the germline V gene (reference sequence). The CDR3 DNA reads TGTGCCAGCAGTGCGAGGGTTAGCTCCTACAATGAGCAGTACTTC. Encoded protein: CASSARVSSYNEQYF.